This T cell receptor beta chain came from a study of PD-1 blockade in classical Hodgkin lymphoma. General study results and limits: Significant TCR diversity gains by C4D1 occurred in CD4+ but not CD8+ cells.

Described time point: cycle 4 day 1 (C4D1), after less than seven weeks of nivolumab. Brentuximab vedotin exposure varied among the patients, all of whom had relapsed after autologous stem cell transplantation. Data came from immunoSEQ multiplex PCR; TCRdb stores just in-frame clones and leaves some out. This sample has roughly 42,000 clones, with around 74% found just once. On this clone itself: The target antigen is unknown.

The V end lost 3 bases, the J end lost 5 bases, and 16 bases lay between the germline ends. Germline V CDR1 and CDR2: MNHEY, SMNVEV (reference sequence). There are 16 residues in the CDR3. This sample comprised peripheral blood mononuclear cells (PBMCs), obtained before the fourth cycle of nivolumab. This receptor was obtained from a human donor with classical Hodgkin lymphoma. V is TRBV27 and J is TRBJ1-4, with D tentatively TRBD1 (5 bases). CDR3 DNA sequence: TGTGCCAGCAGTTTGGCACCGGGACGGATCAATGAAAAACTGTTTTTT. It translates to CASSLAPGRINEKLFF. Full variable domain (missing parts from reference TRBV27 and TRBJ1-4): EAQVTQNPRYLITVTGKKLTVTCSQNMNHEYMSWYRQDPGLGLRQIYYSMNVEVTDKGDVPEGYKVSRKEKRNFPLILESPSPNQTSLYFCASSLAPGRINEKLFFGSGTQLSVL.